The 25 T cell receptor beta chains listed next were all sequenced from one sample in a study of blood T cell repertoires in COVID-19. The assay was immunoSEQ multiplex PCR, and TCRdb's table has in-frame clones only and misses some. Of fewer than 350,000 clones in the sample, roughly 85% are singletons; the top ten hold under 3%. The sample comprised PBMCs or T cells enriched from blood (not recorded which). These receptors originate from a woman in her forties or fifties who had recovered from COVID-19.

This chain connects TRBV10-3 to TRBJ2-1; TRBD2 matches 8 bases. The V gene end was trimmed by 3 bases and the J gene end by 1 base; junction bases not matched to a gene: 8. Germline CDR1 is ENHRY and CDR2 is SYGVKD. This CDR3 has 17 amino acids. The CDR3 coding sequence is TGTGCCATCAGTGAAGGTAGCGGGACTCATTCCTACAATGAGCAGTTCTTC. Its translation: CAISEGSGTHSYNEQFF.

The V call is TRBV30, the J call TRBJ2-1; 11 nucleotides align to TRBD2. Germline V lookup: CDR1 GTSNPN, CDR2 SVGIG (reference sequence). J was trimmed by 10 bases and V by 2 bases; bases with no gene match: 10. There are 15 residues in the CDR3. The CDR3 DNA follows: TGTGCCTGGAGTTCTGGTAGCGGGAGGGTAGGGGAGCAGTTCTTC. As protein: CAWSSGSGRVGEQFF. The full variable domain, in which reference TRBV30 and TRBJ2-1 provide the parts outside the CDR3, is SQTIHQWPATLVQPVGSPLSLECTVEGTSNPNLYWYRQAAGRGLQLLFYSVGIGQISSEVPQNLSASRPQDRQFILSSKKLLLSDSGFYLCAWSSGSGRVGEQFFGPGTRLTVL.

The J gene is TRBJ1-1, the V gene TRBV18; D might be TRBD1 (6 bases). The V gene lost 6 bases and the J gene lost 1 base, with 12 bases spanning the gap. This CDR3 region has 14 residues. CDR1 is KGHSH and CDR2 is LQKENI in the germline V gene. CDR3 loop: CASSQQGTNTEAFF. The CDR3 nucleotides are TGTGCCAGCTCCCAACAGGGTACGAACACTGAAGCTTTCTTT.

The chain carries TRBV15 and TRBJ1-3; 9 bases are a match to TRBD1. V lost 6 bases and J lost 3; bases outside the gene matches: 3. The CDR3 loop spans 14 amino acids. Germline V gene lookup returns CDR1 LNHNV and CDR2 YYDKDF (reference sequence). The CDR3 protein is CATRDRGGGNTIYF. CDR3 DNA: TGTGCCACCAGGGACAGGGGAGGTGGAAACACCATATATTTT.

The genes are TRBV5-1 and TRBJ2-1; 13 nucleotides line up with TRBD2. Trimming cost V 8 bases and J 4 bases; bases outside gene matches: 3. The CDR3 contains 14 residues. CDR1 and CDR2 (germline): SGHRS, YFSETQ. The CDR3 protein is CASSTSGGYNEQFF. CDR3 bases: TGCGCCAGTTCGACTAGCGGGGGGTACAATGAGCAGTTCTTC.

This clone was counted once. This chain joins TRBV6-5 and TRBJ1-1; D is ambiguous. Germline CDR1 MNHEY, CDR2 SVGAGI. The CDR3 totals 14 residues. Between the trimmed V and J ends, which lost 2 bases and 1 base, there was a span of 8 bases. The CDR3 sequence: CASSYGQRNTEAFF. CDR3 sequence (DNA): TGTGCCAGCAGTTACGGGCAGAGGAACACTGAAGCTTTCTTT.

The CDR3 region is CASSQVRIHRNQPQHF. CDR3 in DNA: TGCGCCAGCAGCCAAGTGCGAATCCACCGCAATCAGCCCCAGCATTTT. The chain is built from TRBV4-1 and TRBJ1-5; D call uncertain. This CDR3 is built from 16 residues. Germline CDR1 MGHRA, CDR2 YSYEKL. Trimming stripped 1 base from V and 2 bases from J, with 12 bases between.

This clone was detected only a few times. This chain connects TRBV3-1 (or the pseudogene TRBV3-2) to TRBJ1-5; 8 positions agree with TRBD1. The J segment lost 7 bases and the V segment lost 1 base, leaving 9 bases of the junction unmatched. The CDR3 contains 16 residues. The germline gives CDR1 LGHDT, CDR2 YNNKEL (reference sequence). The CDR3 protein is CASSQVPGGTGQPQHF. The CDR3 coding sequence is TGTGCCAGCAGCCAAGTCCCAGGGGGCACGGGGCAGCCCCAGCATTTT.

The chain has TRBV9 and TRBJ2-1; D remains ambiguous. Germline V CDR1 and CDR2: SGDLS, YYNGEE. The CDR3 consists of 13 residues. V gave up 4 bases and J gave up 5 bases, with 10 bases separating them. CDR3 in DNA: TGTGCCAGCAGCACCGGAGCTGACAATGAGCAGTTCTTC. Its protein product is CASSTGADNEQFF. The entire variable domain, with the rest obtained from reference TRBV9 and TRBJ2-1, is as follows: DSGVTQTPKHLITATGQRVTLRCSPRSGDLSVYWYQQSLDQGLQFLIQYYNGEERAKGNILERFSAQQFPDLHSELNLSSLELGDSALYFCASSTGADNEQFFGPGTRLTVL.

The chain has TRBV28 and TRBJ1-1; tentatively, D is TRBD1 (6 bases). CDR1 and CDR2 from the germline V gene are MDHEN and SYDVKM. The CDR3 has 15 residues. Trimming pared 4 bases from V and 2 bases from J, leaving 14 bases between. CDR3 in amino acids: CASSSPQGSNTEAFF. In DNA, the CDR3 is TGTGCCAGCAGTTCACCACAGGGATCTAACACTGAAGCTTTCTTT. Combining the CDR3 with reference TRBV28 and TRBJ1-1 gives the whole variable domain DVKVTQSSRYLVKRTGEKVFLECVQDMDHENMFWYRQDPGLGLRLIYFSYDVKMKEKGDIPEGYSVSREKKERFSLILESASTNQTSMYLCASSSPQGSNTEAFFGQGTRLTVV.

This chain links TRBV2 with TRBJ1-5; unclear D gene. Per the germline V gene, CDR1 is SNHLY and CDR2 is FYNNEI. This CDR3 contains 15 residues. V lost 2 bases and J lost 1, with 9 bases in between. CDR3: CASSEQRPSNQPQHF. CDR3 nucleotides: TGTGCCAGCAGTGAACAGAGGCCAAGCAATCAGCCCCAGCATTTT.

This chain joins TRBV5-6 and TRBJ2-2; D unclear. CDR1 and CDR2 (germline): SGHDT, YYEEEE. V lost 2 bases and J lost 4, with 9 bases in between. This CDR3 comprises 14 residues. The CDR3 sequence: CASSLLDFTGELFF. CDR3 in DNA: TGTGCCAGCAGCTTACTTGACTTCACCGGGGAGCTGTTTTTT. Variable domain in full (rest from reference TRBV5-6 and TRBJ2-2): DAGVTQSPTHLIKTRGQQVTLRCSPKSGHDTVSWYQQALGQGPQFIFQYYEEEERQRGNFPDRFSGHQFPNYSSELNVNALLLGDSALYLCASSLLDFTGELFFGEGSRLTVL.

This chain joins TRBV24-1 and TRBJ2-1; the match to TRBD1 covers 9 bases. V trimming: 3 bases; J trimming: 6 bases; junction bases outside the gene matches: 5. The CDR3 length is 15 residues. Germline CDR1 KGHDR, CDR2 SFDVKD. CDR3 sequence: CATSDLRDRVNEQFF. The CDR3 nucleotides read TGTGCCACCAGTGATCTGAGGGACAGGGTCAATGAGCAGTTCTTC.

V and J are TRBV29-1 and TRBJ2-7; TRBD2 agrees at 14 bases. The CDR3 contains 14 residues. After removal of 3 bases from V and 7 bases from J, the junction contained 5 bases not matched to a gene. CDR1 is SQVTM and CDR2 is ANQGSEA in the germline V gene. The CDR3 protein is CSVEGLAGAREQYF. CDR3 bases: TGCAGCGTTGAGGGACTAGCGGGGGCCAGAGAGCAGTACTTC.

The gene calls are TRBV7-8 and TRBJ2-1; a weak D match, TRBD1 (6 bases). V was trimmed by 7 bases and J by 6 bases, leaving 19 bases between them. The germline V gene has CDR1 SGHVS and CDR2 FQNEAQ. The CDR3 spans 15 residues. Here the CDR3 DNA reads TGTGCCAGCATCGGCTTAGGGGGATTGGTCAATGAGCAGTTCTTC. It encodes CASIGLGGLVNEQFF.

This clone occurred once. This rearrangement joins TRBV24-1 to TRBJ1-6, with D maybe TRBD1 (5 bases). The CDR3 runs 14 residues. V was clipped by 3 bases and J by 7 bases, with 9 bases between them. CDR1 KGHDR and CDR2 SFDVKD come from the germline V gene. This CDR3 is CATSDRRGNSPLHF. The CDR3 bases are TGTGCCACCAGTGATCGCCGGGGGAATTCACCCCTCCACTTT.

The chain uses TRBV5-1 and TRBJ1-1, with D hard to call. Germline CDR1 is SGHRS and CDR2 is YFSETQ. The V and J ends lost 0 bases and 1 base respectively, with 10 bases between them. This CDR3 has 15 residues. Here the CDR3 reads CASSLGATPNTEAFF. Here the CDR3 DNA reads TGCGCCAGCAGCTTGGGGGCTACACCGAACACTGAAGCTTTCTTT.

The V call is TRBV3-1 (or the pseudogene TRBV3-2), the J call TRBJ1-5, with D uncertain. In germline, CDR1 is LGHDT, CDR2 YNNKEL (reference sequence). V was trimmed by 1 base and J by 6 bases, leaving 4 bases between them. This CDR3 contains 12 residues. The CDR3 protein is CASSQGAQPQHF. The CDR3 coding sequence is TGTGCCAGCAGCCAAGGGGCTCAGCCCCAGCATTTT.

The chain recombines TRBV7-3 with TRBJ2-6, with unresolved D. CDR1 is SGHTA, CDR2 FQGTGA, per germline. V was trimmed by 3 bases and J by 3 bases, leaving 3 bases between them. The CDR3 is made up of 13 amino acids. CDR3 bases: TGTGCCAGCAGCTTTCGTGGGGCCAACGTCCTGACTTTC. This codes for CASSFRGANVLTF.

This clone was seen a few times. The V gene is TRBV5-6, the J gene TRBJ1-5; D call uncertain. The CDR3 runs to 13 residues. CDR1 is SGHDT and CDR2 is YYEEEE in the germline V gene. V lost 4 bases and J 1 base, leaving 6 bases between the germline ends. This CDR3 is CASSPGSNQPQHF. CDR3 nucleotide sequence: TGTGCCAGCAGCCCCGGGAGCAATCAGCCCCAGCATTTT. The full variable domain, in which reference TRBV5-6 and TRBJ1-5 provide the parts outside the CDR3, is DAGVTQSPTHLIKTRGQQVTLRCSPKSGHDTVSWYQQALGQGPQFIFQYYEEEERQRGNFPDRFSGHQFPNYSSELNVNALLLGDSALYLCASSPGSNQPQHFGDGTRLSIL.

This clone was seen more than once but under ten times. The chain links TRBV28 to TRBJ2-2, with a tentative D call TRBD2 (5 bases). This CDR3 is 13 amino acids long. Germline CDR1 reads MDHEN; CDR2 reads SYDVKM. V lost 1 base and J 7 bases, leaving 7 bases between the germline ends. The CDR3 is CASSLSRGGELFF. DNA for the CDR3: TGTGCCAGCAGTTTATCCCGGGGCGGGGAGCTGTTTTTT. Looking up the rest from reference TRBV28 and TRBJ2-2 gives the full variable domain: DVKVTQSSRYLVKRTGEKVFLECVQDMDHENMFWYRQDPGLGLRLIYFSYDVKMKEKGDIPEGYSVSREKKERFSLILESASTNQTSMYLCASSLSRGGELFFGEGSRLTVL.

This clone turned up a few times. CDR3 residues: CASSLAAGAYEQYF. The CDR3 DNA follows: TGCGCCAGCAGCTTGGCTGCAGGGGCCTACGAGCAGTACTTC. The V call is TRBV5-1, the J call TRBJ2-7; D may be TRBD1 (6 bases). The CDR3 extends over 14 amino acids. Germline V gene sequence: CDR1 SGHRS, CDR2 YFSETQ. V lost 0 bases and J lost 2, with 9 bases in between.

The chain carries TRBV15 and TRBJ2-1; 11 nucleotides align to TRBD2. Trimming cost V 7 bases and J 6 bases; bases outside gene matches: 8. The CDR3 totals 15 residues. Germline lookup yields CDR1 LNHNV and CDR2 YYDKDF (reference sequence). This CDR3 reads CATTGASGRTNEQFF. The CDR3 region has the DNA TGTGCCACCACCGGGGCTAGCGGGAGGACCAATGAGCAGTTCTTC.

The chain employs TRBV25-1 and TRBJ1-6; 8 bases are a match to TRBD1. This CDR3 is built from 16 residues. Germline assignment: CDR1 MGHDK and CDR2 SYGVNS. The V and J ends lost 4 bases and 9 bases, in that order; junction bases with no gene match: 11. The CDR3 spells CASSGYRGRTSSPLHF. The CDR3, as DNA: TGTGCCAGCAGTGGGTACAGGGGGAGAACCTCTTCACCCCTCCACTTT.

This clone appeared a single time. The genes are TRBV7-2 and TRBJ1-1, with D possibly matching TRBD1 (5 bases). The germline gives CDR1 SGHTA, CDR2 FQGNSA. CDR3 length: 16 residues. Trimming shortened V by 7 bases and J by 1 base, and 19 bases separated the two germline ends. CDR3 coding DNA: TGTGCCAGCAAACGTCTCTCTCTCGACAGGAACACTGAAGCTTTCTTT. Its protein is CASKRLSLDRNTEAFF.